The sequence of this T cell receptor (beta chain) was determined in a study of blood T cell repertoires in COVID-19. Study information: The origin of the acute and convalescent COVID-19 samples was the United States, Italy and Spain.

Enrolled during active infection, Seattle patients were then followed longitudinally. CDR3 length: 17 residues. The germline V gene has CDR1 SNHLY and CDR2 FYNNEI. V lost 3 bases to trimming and J lost 0 bases, with 15 bases between them. TCRdb keeps only in-frame clones here, not all; method: immunoSEQ multiplex PCR. Of roughly 180,000 clones listed, roughly 88% are singletons. The chain employs TRBV2 and TRBJ1-5; TRBD1 is a possible D gene (6 bases). Input material: peripheral blood. The receptor's source is a man aged 80 or over with COVID-19, enrolled during active disease. DNA for the CDR3: TGTGCCAGCAGTGAGCGGGGGGCCACTTTTAGCAATCAGCCCCAGCATTTT. Its translation is CASSERGATFSNQPQHF.